In this sample, the clone carrying this T cell receptor beta chain turned up a few times. The antigen remains unidentified. MiXCR, applied by TCRdb to the reads, yields one record per CDR3 protein. Of approximately 190,000 distinct CDR3 sequences in the sample, about a tenth are singletons; the top ten hold about 4.6%. The record originates from a study of T cell repertoires in cytomegalovirus infection. Study background: Carrying CMV and the relevant HLA type showed in public TCR beta signatures.

Between the trimmed V and J ends, which lost 0 bases and 3 bases, there was a span of 12 bases. CDR1 and CDR2 (germline): SGHDN, FVKESK. The CDR3 sequence is 15 residues long. Points from the study as a whole: Carriers of CMV plus the relevant HLA were identified by cumulative public TCR beta family frequency. Dominating the ex vivo response were TCR beta clonotypes that were CMV-specific and HLA-C-restricted.

The source of this sequence is a human donor in good health (CMV status not recorded). Some clones in this sample may be carry-over from other donors' samples. The chain links TRBV14 to TRBJ2-7; unclear D gene. The sequenced sample was PBMCs. Written as DNA, the CDR3 is TGTGCCAGCAGCCAAGAATTTGGCGGTTTCTACGAGCAGTACTTC. This gives the protein CASSQEFGGFYEQYF.